The 16 T cell receptor beta chains below all came from one sample that was sequenced in a study of neurological immune-mediated disorders. TCRdb reanalysed the 5' RACE reads using MiXCR and keeps one entry per CDR3 protein. The sample holds approximately 100,000 distinct CDR3 sequences, approximately 3.3% seen once. Specimen: PBMCs. The receptor source for this set is a woman aged 18-29 years with multiple sclerosis.

This clonotype appeared many times. This chain links TRBV4-3 with TRBJ1-1; 9 bases are a match to TRBD1. V shed 3 bases, J shed 3 bases, and the junction held 2 bases outside the gene matches. The CDR3 is 14 residues long. In germline, CDR1 is LGHNA, CDR2 YSLEER. The CDR3 loop reads CASSQYRGHTEAFF. As DNA, the CDR3 is TGCGCCAGCAGCCAGTACAGGGGGCACACTGAAGCTTTCTTT.

In this sample, this clonotype turned up many times. V and J are TRBV15 and TRBJ2-1; D uncertain. Germline V CDR1 and CDR2: LNHNV, YYDKDF (reference sequence). Between the trimmed V and J ends, which lost 6 bases and 6 bases, there was a span of 6 bases. The CDR3 is 11 residues long. The CDR3 bases are TGTGCCACCAGTTGGATCAATGAGCAGTTCTTC. Its translation: CATSWINEQFF.

This clonotype was observed many times. The junction departs from germline at one end; a sequencing error may be responsible. The chain links TRBV7-7 to TRBJ2-5; D is undetermined. Germline V gene lookup returns CDR1 SSHAT and CDR2 FNYEAQ (reference sequence). This CDR3 has 13 amino acids. The CDR3 DNA follows: TGTGCTAGCAGCTTAGACGGTTCTGAGACCCAGTACTTC. It encodes CASSLDGSETQYF.

There are many counts of this clonotype. The chain uses TRBV5-1 and TRBJ2-4, with 10 bases matching TRBD1. The CDR3 runs 16 residues. V lost 3 bases, J lost 0 bases, and 3 bases stayed unmatched. Germline V lookup: CDR1 SGHRS, CDR2 YFSETQ. The CDR3 nucleotides read TGCGCCAGCAGCTCCGACAGGGGGCTAGCCAAAAACATTCAGTACTTC. Amino acids: CASSSDRGLAKNIQYF.

This clonotype showed up many times. The chain combines TRBV7-2 with TRBJ2-7, with 7 bases lining up with TRBD2. Trimming took 2 bases from V and 2 from J; bases not matched to a gene: 6. Germline V gene lookup returns CDR1 SGHTA and CDR2 FQGNSA. The CDR3 extends over 15 amino acids. This CDR3 is CASSLIREEPYEQYF. For the CDR3, the DNA is TGTGCCAGCAGCTTAATCCGGGAGGAACCCTACGAGCAGTACTTC.

The V call is TRBV3-1, the J call TRBJ2-7, with 10 bases fitting TRBD1. Germline CDR1 is LGHDT and CDR2 is YNNKEL (reference sequence). V dropped 5 bases and J dropped 4; count of bases not matched to a gene: 5. The CDR3 runs 14 residues. The CDR3 DNA follows: TGTGCCAGCAGCTACGGGGACAGGGGATACGAGCAGTACTTC. It codes for CASSYGDRGYEQYF.

This clonotype has at least ten counts. The V call is TRBV7-9, the J call TRBJ1-1; D gene unclear. V dropped 4 bases and J dropped 1 base, with 13 bases sitting between them. CDR3 length: 15 residues. Germline CDR1 SEHNR, CDR2 FQNEAQ (reference sequence). The CDR3 DNA reads TGTGCCAGCAGCTATCCGGGTGCGGGGAACACTGAAGCTTTCTTT. Protein product: CASSYPGAGNTEAFF. Full variable domain (rest looked up from reference TRBV7-9 and TRBJ1-1): DTGVSQNPRHKITKRGQNVTFRCDPISEHNRLYWYRQTLGQGPEFLTYFQNEAQLEKSRLLSDRFSAERPKGSFSTLEIQRTEQGDSAMYLCASSYPGAGNTEAFFGQGTRLTVV.

This clonotype was counted ten times or more. V and J are TRBV10-3 and TRBJ2-4, with D maybe TRBD1 (6 bases). V shed 3 bases and J shed 0 bases, with 18 bases lying between them. The CDR3 is 18 amino acids. CDR1 is ENHRY, CDR2 SYGVKD, per germline. The CDR3: CAISDLYSGVLAKNIQYF. CDR3 in DNA: TGTGCCATCAGTGACCTCTACTCAGGGGTTCTAGCCAAAAACATTCAGTACTTC.

This clonotype was seen ten or more times. The CDR3 bases are TGTGCCAGCTCTCTACTAACGGGAGTTGGCAATGAGCAGTTCTTC. This codes for CASSLLTGVGNEQFF. This chain connects TRBV28 to TRBJ2-1, with D perhaps TRBD2 (6 bases). The CDR3 runs 15 residues. From germline, CDR1 is MDHEN and CDR2 SYDVKM. The germline V and J ends were trimmed by 8 bases and 6 bases, with 20 bases remaining between them.

In this sample, this clonotype turned up many times. The chain uses TRBV6-6 and TRBJ2-5; 7 bases line up with TRBD1. The germline V gene encodes CDR1 MNHNY and CDR2 SVGAGI (reference sequence). V lost 8 bases, J lost 5 bases, and 8 bases stayed unmatched. CDR3 length equals 13 residues. The CDR3 here is CASGPTRGETQYF. The CDR3 DNA sequence: TGTGCCAGCGGCCCAACCAGGGGGGAGACCCAGTACTTC.

V gene TRBV7-9 combines with J gene TRBJ2-7, with D perhaps matching TRBD1 (5 bases). The germline CDR1 and CDR2 sequences are SEHNR and FQNEAQ (reference sequence). V lost 6 bases, J lost 4 bases, and 19 bases lay in between. CDR3 size: 15 residues. In DNA, the CDR3 is TGTGCCAGCAGTTCTGGGGCCCCAGCCCCGTACGAGCAGTACTTC. It yields the protein CASSSGAPAPYEQYF.

CDR3 region: CASSPGLAGLNEQFF. The DNA of the CDR3 is TGTGCCAGCAGTCCCGGACTAGCGGGCCTCAATGAGCAGTTCTTC. This chain uses TRBV27 with TRBJ2-1, with 11 bases fitting TRBD2. The J segment lost 6 bases and the V segment lost 5 bases, leaving 6 bases of the junction unmatched. Germline V lookup: CDR1 MNHEY, CDR2 SMNVEV (reference sequence). This CDR3 contains 15 residues.

This clonotype was found many times. This rearrangement joins TRBV10-3 to TRBJ1-2; 7 bases are shared with TRBD1. J lost 8 bases, V lost 3 bases, and 12 bases had no gene match. The CDR3 runs to 15 residues. Germline CDR1 and CDR2: ENHRY and SYGVKD. The CDR3 loop reads CAISDSTGERGGYTF. The CDR3 DNA is TGTGCCATCAGTGATTCTACAGGGGAACGTGGCGGCTACACCTTC.

This clonotype has ten or more counts. This chain joins TRBV10-3 and TRBJ1-5; D gene ambiguous. Trimming stripped 4 bases from V and 5 bases from J, with 24 bases between. Germline lookup yields CDR1 ENHRY and CDR2 SYGVKD. This CDR3 is built from 18 residues. The CDR3 DNA follows: TGTGCCATCAGTGCCTGGTGGGCGGTGGGGTTTTTCTATCAGCCCCAGCATTTT. This translates into CAISAWWAVGFFYQPQHF.

This clonotype was observed at least ten times. The gene calls are TRBV12-3 or TRBV12-4 and TRBJ1-5; no reliable D call. CDR3 size: 14 residues. V lost 4 bases and J 4 bases, leaving 11 bases between the germline ends. This CDR3 is CASSSPAVNQPQHF. The CDR3 DNA reads as TGTGCCAGCAGTTCCCCAGCGGTAAATCAGCCCCAGCATTTT.

The rearrangement joins TRBV3-1 to TRBJ2-1, with TRBD2 matching 13 bases. The CDR3 totals 15 residues. J gave up 5 bases and V 4 bases, and 2 bases lay outside the gene matches. Germline CDR1 is LGHDT and CDR2 is YNNKEL (reference sequence). DNA for the CDR3: TGTGCCAGCAGCCCCGGGACTAGCGGGAACAATGAGCAGTTCTTC. Its protein is CASSPGTSGNNEQFF.